The 13 T cell receptor beta chains in this list originate from one sample, sequenced in a study of blood T cell repertoires in COVID-19. Using immunoSEQ multiplex PCR, the repertoire was profiled, and TCRdb retains in-frame clones only, with some absent. Of over 200,000 clones in the sample, around 90% were seen once. Sequenced input: peripheral blood. The receptors were gathered from a man in his sixties who had recovered from COVID-19.

The V and J genes are TRBV5-8 and TRBJ2-5; 9 positions match TRBD1. The ends lost 5 bases at V and 5 bases at J; junction bases unmatched: 4. The CDR3 loop spans 13 amino acids. CDR1 SGHTS and CDR2 YDEGEE come from the germline V gene. DNA of the CDR3: TGTGCCAGCAGTCGGGACAGGGTTGAGACCCAGTACTTC. It codes for CASSRDRVETQYF. The variable domain in full, with the rest retrieved from reference TRBV5-8 and TRBJ2-5, is EAGVTQSPTHLIKTRGQQATLRCSPISGHTSVYWYQQALGLGLQFLLWYDEGEERNRGNFPPRFSGRQFPNYSSELNVNALELEDSALYLCASSRDRVETQYFGPGTRLLVL.

CDR3 residues: CASSQGQGGSPLHF. CDR3 DNA sequence: TGCGCCAGCAGCCAGGGACAGGGAGGTTCACCCCTCCACTTT. V and J are TRBV5-1 and TRBJ1-6, with TRBD1 matching 9 bases. CDR3 size: 14 residues. CDR1 is SGHRS and CDR2 is YFSETQ in the germline V gene. V trimming: 4 bases; J trimming: 9 bases; junction bases outside the gene matches: 5.

The rearrangement uses TRBV30 and TRBJ2-2; 10 positions match TRBD2. The CDR3 consists of 16 residues. The V and J ends lost 1 base and 7 bases, in that order; junction bases with no gene match: 9. Germline loops: CDR1 GTSNPN, CDR2 SVGIG (reference sequence). CDR3 DNA sequence: TGTGCCTGGAGTGGGAGAACTAGCGGGATAATCGGGGAGCTGTTTTTT. It specifies CAWSGRTSGIIGELFF.

This chain links TRBV27 with TRBJ1-6; tentatively, D is TRBD1 (6 bases). The CDR3 has 15 amino acids. V shed 1 base and J shed 10 bases, with 14 bases lying between them. CDR1 is MNHEY and CDR2 is SMNVEV in the germline V gene (reference sequence). Here the CDR3 reads CASSLLVRGRSPLHF. The CDR3 DNA is TGTGCCAGCAGTTTATTGGTCAGGGGAAGGTCACCCCTCCACTTT.

Only a few counts were recorded for this clone. CDR3 in DNA: TGCGCCAGCAGCCCTCGGACAGGTGCCCTCTATGGCTACACCTTC. It encodes CASSPRTGALYGYTF. The V and J genes are TRBV5-1 and TRBJ1-2, with 7 positions matching TRBD1. The V segment lost 4 bases and the J segment 4 bases; nucleotides outside the gene matches: 10. Germline loops: CDR1 SGHRS, CDR2 YFSETQ. This CDR3 is 15 amino acids long.

V is TRBV30 and J is TRBJ1-1; D is uncertain. V gave up 4 bases and J gave up 11 bases, with 17 bases separating them. The CDR3 is 12 residues long. Germline V lookup: CDR1 GTSNPN, CDR2 SVGIG (reference sequence). The CDR3 region has the DNA TGTGCCTGGATACCCCTAAGCGAGTCGGCTTTCTTT. Protein sequence: CAWIPLSESAFF.

J is TRBJ2-3 and V is TRBV19; TRBD2 aligns across 9 bases. This CDR3 has 14 residues. V was clipped by 11 bases and J by 2 bases; unmatched bases: 8. Germline lookup yields CDR1 LNHDA and CDR2 SQIVND (reference sequence). CDR3 DNA: TGTGCCGTCCAGCGGGGGGATACCACAGATACGCAGTATTTT. Translation gives CAVQRGDTTDTQYF.

This chain connects TRBV6-5 to TRBJ2-5; TRBD2 agrees at 8 bases. CDR1 is MNHEY, CDR2 SVGAGI, per germline. The CDR3 consists of 14 residues. Losses at the gene ends were 0 bases for V and 9 bases for J; bases not matched to a gene: 6. The CDR3 loop is CASSYSSSGAPQYF. CDR3 DNA: TGTGCCAGCAGTTACTCGAGTAGCGGGGCACCCCAGTACTTC.

This clone was found once. The chain combines TRBV30 with TRBJ2-5; D may be TRBD1 (5 bases). Germline V CDR1 and CDR2: GTSNPN, SVGIG (reference sequence). The ends were cut back, 6 bases at V and 5 bases at J, with 19 bases in the middle. The CDR3 runs 14 residues. CDR3: CACSYSRQSETQYF. CDR3 DNA sequence: TGTGCCTGCTCCTACTCCCGACAGTCGGAGACCCAGTACTTC. The full variable domain, in which reference TRBV30 and TRBJ2-5 provide the parts outside the CDR3, is SQTIHQWPATLVQPVGSPLSLECTVEGTSNPNLYWYRQAAGRGLQLLFYSVGIGQISSEVPQNLSASRPQDRQFILSSKKLLLSDSGFYLCACSYSRQSETQYFGPGTRLLVL.

The V and J genes are TRBV7-3 and TRBJ1-1; D remains unclear. CDR1 and CDR2 from the germline V gene are SGHTA and FQGTGA. Trimming removed 1 base from V and 4 bases from J, with 10 bases in between. The CDR3 consists of 14 residues. Here the CDR3 DNA reads TGTGCCAGCAGCTTAAGGAACTCAGGCACTGAAGCTTTCTTT. Amino acid sequence: CASSLRNSGTEAFF.

The chain employs TRBV7-2 and TRBJ2-2; 7 bases are shared with TRBD2. The CDR3 loop spans 15 amino acids. CDR1 and CDR2 from the germline V gene are SGHTA and FQGNSA. J was trimmed by 4 bases and V by 3 bases; bases with no gene match: 5. CDR3 nucleotides: TGTGCCAGCAGCTTTGGTGGGAGGGCCACCGGGGAGCTGTTTTTT. It codes for CASSFGGRATGELFF.

This rearrangement joins TRBV25-1 to TRBJ2-3; 9 positions agree with TRBD2. This CDR3 is 14 amino acids long. Germline V gene lookup returns CDR1 MGHDK and CDR2 SYGVNS. Trimming took 11 bases from V and 2 from J; bases not matched to a gene: 8. For the CDR3, the DNA is TGTGCCTCCCAAATAGCGGGAGCCACAGATACGCAGTATTTT. The encoded protein is CASQIAGATDTQYF.

This chain connects TRBV28 to TRBJ2-5, with D tentatively TRBD2 (5 bases). The CDR3 contains 14 residues. CDR1 is MDHEN, CDR2 SYDVKM, per germline. With 6 bases removed from V and 5 bases from J, the gap between germline ends came to 16 bases. The CDR3 loop is CASSGVGYQETQYF. The CDR3 DNA follows: TGTGCCAGCAGCGGGGTTGGGTATCAGGAGACCCAGTACTTC.